Following are 31 T cell receptor beta chains from one sample sequenced in a study of cytomegalovirus exposure and HLA in healthy donors. PCR amplification relied on 60 Vbeta primers (plus 13 Jbeta primers). The method was immunoSEQ multiplex PCR; TCRdb's version includes in-frame clones alone and lacks a portion of them. The sample has more than 140,000 clones; around 80% are singletons. The specimen was PBMCs. These receptors were collected from a man younger than 30 in good health and CMV-seropositive.

The chain links TRBV28 to TRBJ1-3; D not certain. Germline V gives CDR1 MDHEN, CDR2 SYDVKM. The CDR3 contains 17 residues. V was clipped by 3 bases and J by 0 bases, with 15 bases between them. CDR3 nucleotide sequence: TGTGCCAGCAGTTTTCCCTCCCGACATACCTCTGGAAACACCATATATTTT. Its protein product is CASSFPSRHTSGNTIYF. Full variable domain (rest looked up from reference TRBV28 and TRBJ1-3): DVKVTQSSRYLVKRTGEKVFLECVQDMDHENMFWYRQDPGLGLRLIYFSYDVKMKEKGDIPEGYSVSREKKERFSLILESASTNQTSMYLCASSFPSRHTSGNTIYFGEGSWLTVV.

This clone showed up just once. The CDR3: CASSDPSGGPEAFF. The CDR3 DNA follows: TGTGCCAGCAGTGATCCGTCCGGGGGGCCTGAAGCTTTCTTT. The chain is built from TRBV2 and TRBJ1-1; TRBD1 might be the D (6 bases). V lost 3 bases and J lost 6, with 14 bases in between. Germline CDR1 and CDR2: SNHLY and FYNNEI. The CDR3 has 14 amino acids.

This clone was counted a few times. V gene TRBV4-2 combines with J gene TRBJ2-7, with 7 bases that match TRBD2. Germline CDR1 is LGHNA and CDR2 is YNFKEQ. V lost 1 base, J lost 2 bases, and 8 bases stayed unmatched. CDR3 size: 16 residues. DNA of the CDR3: TGTGCCAGCAGCCAAGTTGGGCTAGCGGAGACCTACGAGCAGTACTTC. This translates into CASSQVGLAETYEQYF.

There are a few counts of this clone. This sequence joins TRBV27 and TRBJ2-3, with 7 bases fitting TRBD2. V gave up 5 bases and J gave up 0 bases; unmatched junction bases: 5. The CDR3 runs to 15 residues. Germline CDR1 MNHEY, CDR2 SMNVEV (reference sequence). The CDR3 sequence: CASSQGLPSTDTQYF. Written as DNA, the CDR3 is TGTGCCAGCAGTCAGGGACTACCTAGCACAGATACGCAGTATTTT.

The chain carries TRBV5-1 and TRBJ2-1; TRBD1 aligns across 9 bases. This CDR3 has 16 residues. The V gene end was trimmed by 5 bases and the J gene end by 6 bases; junction bases not matched to a gene: 12. From germline, CDR1 is SGHRS and CDR2 YFSETQ. CDR3 bases: TGCGCCAGCAGTCAACAGGGGGCTGGATCGGGCAATGAGCAGTTCTTC. Protein: CASSQQGAGSGNEQFF. The full variable domain, its missing parts supplied by reference TRBV5-1 and TRBJ2-1, is KAGVTQTPRYLIKTRGQQVTLSCSPISGHRSVSWYQQTPGQGLQFLFEYFSETQRNKGNFPGRFSGRQFSNSRSEMNVSTLELGDSALYLCASSQQGAGSGNEQFFGPGTRLTVL.

The table lists this clone with a count of one. The V call is TRBV27, the J call TRBJ1-2; 7 nucleotides agree with TRBD1. Germline loops: CDR1 MNHEY, CDR2 SMNVEV (reference sequence). V was clipped by 4 bases and J by 4 bases; unmatched bases: 6. This CDR3 region has 14 residues. The CDR3 region is CASSWRGRSYGYTF. The CDR3 coding sequence is TGTGCCAGCAGTTGGAGGGGGCGCAGCTATGGCTACACCTTC.

V gene TRBV9 combines with J gene TRBJ2-4, with 9 bases matching TRBD2. V was pared by 0 bases and J by 6 bases, with 10 bases of the junction left unmatched. The CDR3 covers 17 residues. Looked up from germline, CDR1 is SGDLS and CDR2 is YYNGEE. The CDR3 spells CASSVDVSGRGGNIQYF. The CDR3 coding sequence is TGTGCCAGCAGCGTAGATGTTAGCGGGAGAGGCGGAAACATTCAGTACTTC.

The chain joins TRBV28 to TRBJ1-1, with 7 bases that match TRBD1. Trimming at V came to 6 bases and at J to 4 bases, leaving 20 bases not matched to a gene. The germline V gene has CDR1 MDHEN and CDR2 SYDVKM. This CDR3 contains 18 residues. The CDR3 coding sequence is TGTGCCAGCAGACAATTGGGGGCCCCGGGACAGCCGGGCACTGAAGCTTTCTTT. Translation: CASRQLGAPGQPGTEAFF. The variable domain in full, with the rest retrieved from reference TRBV28 and TRBJ1-1, is DVKVTQSSRYLVKRTGEKVFLECVQDMDHENMFWYRQDPGLGLRLIYFSYDVKMKEKGDIPEGYSVSREKKERFSLILESASTNQTSMYLCASRQLGAPGQPGTEAFFGQGTRLTVV.

The chain has TRBV7-9 and TRBJ1-5; 7 positions match TRBD1. J was trimmed by 0 bases and V by 1 base; bases with no gene match: 9. Germline V CDR1 and CDR2: SEHNR, FQNEAQ (reference sequence). CDR3 length: 18 amino acids. The CDR3 reads CASSLEGQGGYSNQPQHF. As DNA, the CDR3 is TGTGCCAGCAGCTTAGAGGGTCAGGGGGGATATAGCAATCAGCCCCAGCATTTT.

The chain employs TRBV2 and TRBJ1-3, with D unresolved. V shed 2 bases and J shed 0 bases, with 14 bases lying between them. Germline V CDR1 and CDR2: SNHLY, FYNNEI. This CDR3 spans 17 amino acids. In DNA, the CDR3 is TGTGCCAGCAGTGAAAGGTCGGGAAGGGTCTCTGGAAACACCATATATTTT. Amino acids: CASSERSGRVSGNTIYF. The full variable domain, rest sourced from reference TRBV2 and TRBJ1-3, is EPEVTQTPSHQVTQMGQEVILRCVPISNHLYFYWYRQILGQKVEFLVSFYNNEISEKSEIFDDQFSVERPDGSNFTLKIRSTKLEDSAMYFCASSERSGRVSGNTIYFGEGSWLTVV.

The chain combines TRBV4-2 with TRBJ1-4; D not certain. The V end lost 4 bases, the J end lost 4 bases, and 13 bases lay between the germline ends. The germline V gene has CDR1 LGHNA and CDR2 YNFKEQ. This CDR3 has 15 residues. The CDR3 DNA reads TGTGCCAGCAGCCCCTCAGTAACCTTTAATGAAAAACTGTTTTTT. Translating gives CASSPSVTFNEKLFF.

The chain combines TRBV6-6 with TRBJ1-5; D gene unclear. Germline V gives CDR1 MNHNY, CDR2 SVGAGI (reference sequence). This CDR3 spans 14 amino acids. V lost 6 bases, J lost 4 bases, and 13 bases lay in between. As DNA, the CDR3 is TGTGCCAGCAGGCCCGGTCTCGGGAATCAGCCCCAGCATTTT. Translation gives CASRPGLGNQPQHF.

The chain recombines TRBV10-3 with TRBJ2-3, with 8 bases that match TRBD2. Germline CDR1 is ENHRY and CDR2 is SYGVKD. V trimming: 5 bases; J trimming: 5 bases; junction bases outside the gene matches: 6. This CDR3 has 14 residues. The CDR3 sequence: CAISPGLEGDTQYF. Written as DNA, the CDR3 is TGTGCCATCAGTCCGGGACTAGAGGGAGATACGCAGTATTTT.

The V call is TRBV4-1, the J call TRBJ1-1; D is undetermined. The germline gives CDR1 MGHRA, CDR2 YSYEKL. The V gene lost 0 bases and the J gene lost 1 base, with 12 bases spanning the gap. The CDR3 totals 16 residues. This CDR3 is CASSQDFSTQNTEAFF. CDR3 nucleotide sequence: TGCGCCAGCAGCCAAGATTTTTCGACACAGAACACTGAAGCTTTCTTT.

This clone showed up just once. V usage is TRBV5-4 and J usage is TRBJ1-2; 7 bases align to TRBD1. This CDR3 comprises 14 residues. The trim removed 0 bases at V and 8 bases at J, leaving 7 bases unmatched. Germline V gene sequence: CDR1 SGHNT, CDR2 YYREEE (reference sequence). For the CDR3, the DNA is TGTGCCAGCAGCTTGGGACAGGGTCAGGGCGGCTACACCTTC. This translates into CASSLGQGQGGYTF.

The chain employs TRBV7-2 and TRBJ2-2; 8 bases align to TRBD1. Germline V lookup: CDR1 SGHTA, CDR2 FQGNSA. V dropped 5 bases and J dropped 0; count of bases not matched to a gene: 8. This CDR3 spans 17 amino acids. The CDR3 DNA follows: TGTGCCAGCAGCCCAACGGACAGGGTAGCGAACACCGGGGAGCTGTTTTTT. Protein product: CASSPTDRVANTGELFF. Complete variable domain (other parts from reference TRBV7-2 and TRBJ2-2): GAGVSQSPSNKVTEKGKDVELRCDPISGHTALYWYRQSLGQGLEFLIYFQGNSAPDKSGLPSDRFSAERTGGSVSTLTIQRTQQEDSAVYLCASSPTDRVANTGELFFGEGSRLTVL.

The chain employs TRBV5-1 and TRBJ2-1, with 7 bases that match TRBD2. The CDR3 totals 12 residues. The germline V gene encodes CDR1 SGHRS and CDR2 YFSETQ. V lost 7 bases to trimming and J lost 8 bases; unmatched junction nucleotides: 6. In DNA form, the CDR3 reads TGCGCCAGCCATGCGGGAGAGGATGAGCAGTTCTTC. This codes for CASHAGEDEQFF.

J is TRBJ2-1 and V is TRBV6-5; D is possibly TRBD2 (6 bases). The CDR3 is 16 amino acids. V was pared by 4 bases and J by 3 bases, with 16 bases between. The germline gives CDR1 MNHEY, CDR2 SVGAGI. The CDR3 reads CASSSVGAGGYNEQFF. CDR3 bases: TGTGCCAGCAGTTCCGTGGGAGCGGGCGGCTACAATGAGCAGTTCTTC.

V usage is TRBV27 and J usage is TRBJ2-7; D uncertain. From germline, CDR1 is MNHEY and CDR2 SMNVEV (reference sequence). The CDR3 loop spans 13 amino acids. The V end lost 2 bases, the J end lost 6 bases, and 11 bases lay between the germline ends. The CDR3 loop is CASSLTPLSEQYF. CDR3 coding DNA: TGTGCCAGCAGTTTAACTCCCCTCTCCGAGCAGTACTTC.

The sample holds a few counts of this clone. The V gene is TRBV7-8, the J gene TRBJ2-7; D uncertain. This CDR3 contains 13 residues. The V gene lost 1 base and the J gene lost 6 bases, with 10 bases spanning the gap. Per germline, CDR1 SGHVS and CDR2 FQNEAQ. The CDR3 reads CASSLEPRLEQYF. The CDR3 nucleotides read TGTGCCAGCAGCTTAGAGCCCCGCCTCGAGCAGTACTTC.

V gene TRBV29-1 combines with J gene TRBJ2-7; D gene ambiguous. The CDR3 runs to 13 residues. Germline V gene lookup returns CDR1 SQVTM and CDR2 ANQGSEA. The V and J ends lost 7 bases and 5 bases respectively, with 18 bases between them. The CDR3 nucleotides are TGCAGCGCTAGACCGACCGCCCTTAACGAGCAGTACTTC. Translating gives CSARPTALNEQYF.

The chain links TRBV28 to TRBJ2-1; 10 nucleotides line up with TRBD2. The germline gives CDR1 MDHEN, CDR2 SYDVKM. V lost 5 bases to trimming and J lost 7 bases; unmatched junction nucleotides: 14. CDR3 length: 17 residues. For the CDR3, the DNA is TGTGCCAGCAGTCCGGACACTAGCGGGAAGTCGTCAAATGAGCAGTTCTTC. It yields the protein CASSPDTSGKSSNEQFF. The full variable domain, with the rest looked up from reference TRBV28 and TRBJ2-1, is DVKVTQSSRYLVKRTGEKVFLECVQDMDHENMFWYRQDPGLGLRLIYFSYDVKMKEKGDIPEGYSVSREKKERFSLILESASTNQTSMYLCASSPDTSGKSSNEQFFGPGTRLTVL.

The chain employs TRBV27 and TRBJ2-2; 8 bases line up with TRBD2. The CDR3 contains 15 residues. Germline lookup yields CDR1 MNHEY and CDR2 SMNVEV (reference sequence). J gave up 2 bases and V 8 bases, and 7 bases lay outside the gene matches. The CDR3 DNA sequence: TGTGCCAGCGCCCAGGGGACTAGTAACACCGGGGAGCTGTTTTTT. Translated, it gives CASAQGTSNTGELFF.

This chain uses TRBV10-1 with TRBJ2-7; D ambiguous. V gave up 3 bases and J gave up 7 bases, with 7 bases separating them. Germline V gene sequence: CDR1 WNHNN, CDR2 SYGVQD (reference sequence). CDR3 size: 11 residues. CDR3 coding DNA: TGCGCCAGCAGTGATTCACAGGAGCAGTACTTC. As protein: CASSDSQEQYF.

The chain is built from TRBV30 and TRBJ2-7; D is possibly TRBD1 (5 bases). The CDR3 has 13 amino acids. Trimming left V 4 bases short and J 6 bases short, with 16 bases between. The germline V gene has CDR1 GTSNPN and CDR2 SVGIG (reference sequence). As DNA, the CDR3 is TGTGCCTGGACCCCGGGCAGGGTGGGCGAGCAGTACTTC. Translation gives CAWTPGRVGEQYF.

J is TRBJ2-7 and V is TRBV6-6, with TRBD1 matching 10 bases. Germline CDR1 and CDR2: MNHNY and SVGAGI (reference sequence). V lost 5 bases, J lost 3 bases, and 7 bases stayed unmatched. CDR3 size: 15 residues. CDR3 protein: CASSRTGQGVYEQYF. The CDR3 region has the DNA TGTGCCAGCAGTCGAACCGGACAGGGGGTCTACGAGCAGTACTTC.

CDR3 protein: CASSESTSGQPQHF. DNA of the CDR3: TGTGCCAGCAGCGAATCAACGTCGGGTCAGCCCCAGCATTTT. The gene calls are TRBV2 and TRBJ1-5; D remains ambiguous. The CDR3 has 14 residues. The V and J ends lost 6 bases and 6 bases respectively, with 15 bases between them. Germline-derived CDR1 and CDR2 are SNHLY and FYNNEI.

J is TRBJ2-2 and V is TRBV5-1; 10 bases fit TRBD1. CDR1 and CDR2 (germline): SGHRS, YFSETQ. There are 16 residues in the CDR3. J gave up 4 bases and V 6 bases, and 9 bases lay outside the gene matches. For the CDR3, the DNA is TGCGCCAGCACTCAGGACAGGGGGATTGTCACCGGGGAGCTGTTTTTT. This translates into CASTQDRGIVTGELFF.

The rearrangement links TRBV15 to TRBJ2-7, with D perhaps matching TRBD1 (5 bases). V lost 5 bases, J lost 2 bases, and 16 bases lay in between. CDR3 size: 15 residues. CDR1 is LNHNV, CDR2 YYDKDF, per germline (reference sequence). CDR3: CATSSEDTTTYEQYF. Written as DNA, the CDR3 is TGTGCCACCAGCTCCGAGGACACCACGACCTACGAGCAGTACTTC.

This clone was seen only once. V and J are TRBV30 and TRBJ1-5; D remains ambiguous. CDR3 length equals 14 residues. Looked up from germline, CDR1 is GTSNPN and CDR2 is SVGIG (reference sequence). The germline V and J ends were trimmed by 3 bases and 4 bases, with 13 bases remaining between them. CDR3 region: CAWSYSLLNQPQHF. CDR3 DNA sequence: TGTGCCTGGAGCTACAGCCTCCTTAATCAGCCCCAGCATTTT.

The chain has TRBV4-1 and TRBJ1-1, with 8 bases lining up with TRBD1. Germline V lookup: CDR1 MGHRA, CDR2 YSYEKL. V was pared by 1 base and J by 4 bases, with 11 bases of the junction left unmatched. This CDR3 has 17 residues. The CDR3 is CASSQVPRGREGTEAFF. CDR3 bases: TGCGCCAGCAGCCAAGTCCCCAGGGGGCGAGAGGGCACTGAAGCTTTCTTT.